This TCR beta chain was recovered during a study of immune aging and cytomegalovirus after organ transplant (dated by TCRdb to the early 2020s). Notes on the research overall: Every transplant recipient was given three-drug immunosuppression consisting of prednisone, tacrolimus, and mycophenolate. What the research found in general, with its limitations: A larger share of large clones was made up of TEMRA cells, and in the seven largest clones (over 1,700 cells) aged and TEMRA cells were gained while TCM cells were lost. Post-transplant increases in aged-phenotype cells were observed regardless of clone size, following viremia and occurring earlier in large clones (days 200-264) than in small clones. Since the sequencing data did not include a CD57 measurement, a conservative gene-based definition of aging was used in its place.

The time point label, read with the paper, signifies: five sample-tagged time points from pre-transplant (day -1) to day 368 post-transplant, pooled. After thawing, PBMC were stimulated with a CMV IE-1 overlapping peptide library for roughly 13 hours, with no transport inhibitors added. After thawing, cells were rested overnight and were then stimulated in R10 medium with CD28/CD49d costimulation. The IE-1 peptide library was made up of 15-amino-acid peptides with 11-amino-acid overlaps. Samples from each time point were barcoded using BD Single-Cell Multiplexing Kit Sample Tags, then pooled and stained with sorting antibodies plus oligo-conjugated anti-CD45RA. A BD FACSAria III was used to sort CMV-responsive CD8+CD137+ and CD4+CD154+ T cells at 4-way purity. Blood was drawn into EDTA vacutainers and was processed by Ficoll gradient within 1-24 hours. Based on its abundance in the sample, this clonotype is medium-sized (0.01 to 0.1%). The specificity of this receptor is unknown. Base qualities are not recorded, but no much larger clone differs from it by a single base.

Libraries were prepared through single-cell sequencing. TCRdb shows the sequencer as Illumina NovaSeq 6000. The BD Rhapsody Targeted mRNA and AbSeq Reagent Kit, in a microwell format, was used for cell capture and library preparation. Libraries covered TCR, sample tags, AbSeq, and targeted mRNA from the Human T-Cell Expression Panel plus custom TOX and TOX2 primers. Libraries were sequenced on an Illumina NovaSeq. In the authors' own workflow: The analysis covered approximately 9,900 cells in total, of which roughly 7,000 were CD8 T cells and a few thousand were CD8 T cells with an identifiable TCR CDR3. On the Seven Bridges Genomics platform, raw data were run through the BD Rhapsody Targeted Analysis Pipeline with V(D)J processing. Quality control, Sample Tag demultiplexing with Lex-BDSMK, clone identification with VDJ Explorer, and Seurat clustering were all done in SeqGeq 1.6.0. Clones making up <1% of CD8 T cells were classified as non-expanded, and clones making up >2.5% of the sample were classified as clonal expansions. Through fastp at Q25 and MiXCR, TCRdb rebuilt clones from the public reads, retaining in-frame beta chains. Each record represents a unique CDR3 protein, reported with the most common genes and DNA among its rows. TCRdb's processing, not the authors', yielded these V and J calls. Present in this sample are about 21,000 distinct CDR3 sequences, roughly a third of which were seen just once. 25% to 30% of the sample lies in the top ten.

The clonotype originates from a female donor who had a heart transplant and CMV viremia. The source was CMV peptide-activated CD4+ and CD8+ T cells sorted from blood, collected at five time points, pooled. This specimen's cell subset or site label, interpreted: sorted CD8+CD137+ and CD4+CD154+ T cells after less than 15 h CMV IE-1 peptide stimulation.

The CDR3 region: CASSLAFGLVANEQFF. The DNA is TGTGCCAGCAGCTTAGCATTTGGACTAGTGGCCAATGAGCAGTTCTTC. Recombination connected TRBV7-9 to TRBJ2-1; TRBD2 lines up with 7 middle nucleotides. The germline V gene encodes CDR1 SEHNR and CDR2 FQNEAQ (reference sequence). After removal of 0 bases from V and 6 bases from J, the junction retains 8 bases not matched to a gene. Inclusive of the bounding cysteine and phenylalanine, the CDR3 is 16 residues long. The DNA shown is the 48-base CDR3, in frame from base 1.